Presented here are 20 T cell receptor beta chains from one specimen sequenced in a study of spatial heterogeneity in lung cancer. Study conclusions and caveats: Expanded alpha and beta TCR counts within tumors tracked tumor mutation counts.

These receptors have no identified antigens. The time point: sample taken at primary tumor resection. TCRdb independently ran MiXCR on the 5' RACE reads; one entry per CDR3 protein. This sample has about 16,000 distinct CDR3 sequences, with around 7.1% found just once. Sample: lung tumor tissue, taken at surgery. The source of these receptors is a female donor with early-stage non-small cell lung cancer.

In its sample, this clonotype was seen many times. This beta chain is a stray read from a library made for alpha chains; its abundance is not meaningful. V gene TRBV2 combines with J gene TRBJ2-7, with D perhaps being TRBD1 or TRBD2 (5 bases each). This CDR3 has 14 amino acids. CDR1 and CDR2 from the germline V gene are SNHLY and FYNNEI. The V and J ends lost 6 bases and 2 bases respectively, with 14 bases between them. The DNA for the CDR3 is TGTGCCAGCAGGGGAGACAGAGAGACCTACGAGCAGTACTTC. Its protein is CASRGDRETYEQYF. The full variable domain, with the rest looked up from reference TRBV2 and TRBJ2-7, is EPEVTQTPSHQVTQMGQEVILRCVPISNHLYFYWYRQILGQKVEFLVSFYNNEISEKSEIFDDQFSVERPDGSNFTLKIRSTKLEDSAMYFCASRGDRETYEQYFGPGTRLTVT.

Notes on this clonotype: Little can be read into the size of this beta chain, an off-target read in a library designed for alpha chains. The V call is TRBV18, the J call TRBJ1-1; 7 bases match TRBD1. V shed 1 base and J 3 bases; nucleotides not matched to a gene: 8. CDR1 is KGHSH, CDR2 LQKENI, per germline. This CDR3 is 16 amino acids long. The CDR3 DNA reads TGTGCCAGCTCACCACAGGGACAGAACTGGGACACTGAAGCTTTCTTT. Translating gives CASSPQGQNWDTEAFF.

Details on this clonotype: This beta chain turned up in a library designed for alpha chains; as an off-target read, its abundance says little. The rearrangement links TRBV28 to TRBJ2-5; no clear D. Germline V CDR1 and CDR2: MDHEN, SYDVKM. The CDR3 spans 13 residues. V lost 6 bases, J lost 2 bases, and 10 bases lay in between. Written as DNA, the CDR3 is TGTGCCAGCAGCTCCGGACGGCAAGAGACCCAGTACTTC. Amino acid sequence: CASSSGRQETQYF.

This clonotype is judged medium-sized. Little can be read into the size of this beta chain, an off-target read in a library designed for alpha chains. J is TRBJ1-6 and V is TRBV5-4; tentative D call: TRBD1 (5 bases). The V gene lost 2 bases and the J gene lost 5 bases, with 8 bases spanning the gap. The V gene's germline CDR1 is SGHNT and CDR2 YYREEE (reference sequence). This CDR3 is built from 14 residues. The DNA for the CDR3 is TGTGCCAGCAGCTTCGACAGACATAATTCACCCCTCCACTTT. The encoded protein is CASSFDRHNSPLHF.

Notes on this clonotype: Little can be read into the size of this beta chain, an off-target read in a library designed for alpha chains. The chain has TRBV3-1 and TRBJ2-7, with 7 bases aligning to TRBD1. The CDR3 sequence is 15 residues long. Looked up from germline, CDR1 is LGHDT and CDR2 is YNNKEL (reference sequence). V gave up 1 base and J gave up 3 bases; unmatched junction bases: 6. The CDR3 loop is CASSQAGAGGYEQYF. CDR3 bases: TGTGCCAGCAGCCAAGCAGGGGCAGGGGGCTACGAGCAGTACTTC.

This clonotype qualifies as medium-sized (0.01 to 0.1%). A library made for alpha chains picked up this beta chain off target, so its size means little. The chain joins TRBV12-3 or TRBV12-4 to TRBJ1-2; no clear D gene. Trimming stripped 5 bases from V and 7 bases from J, with 14 bases between. This CDR3 comprises 13 residues. CDR3 DNA: TGTGCCAGCAGTCCAGCGGGGTTGGGTGGCTACACCTTC. Amino acids: CASSPAGLGGYTF.

This clonotype appeared many times. This beta chain turned up in a library designed for alpha chains; as an off-target read, its abundance says little. The chain is built from TRBV28 and TRBJ1-4; D is possibly TRBD1 (5 bases). The CDR3 runs 15 residues. V shed 1 base and J shed 8 bases, with 14 bases lying between them. Germline V gene data show CDR1 as MDHEN and CDR2 as SYDVKM. The CDR3 nucleotides are TGTGCCAGCAGTTTATCAGGCCAGGGAAGAGAAAAACTGTTTTTT. Its protein product is CASSLSGQGREKLFF.

In this sample, this clonotype turned up many times. This beta chain represents an off-target read in a library built for alpha chains; its size is of limited meaning. The chain is built from TRBV24-1 and TRBJ2-1, with a possible D match to TRBD1 (6 bases). CDR3 size: 16 residues. CDR1 KGHDR and CDR2 SFDVKD come from the germline V gene. V lost 3 bases to trimming and J lost 7 bases, with 18 bases between them. CDR3 sequence reads: CATSDPTGTSRNEQFF. CDR3 sequence (DNA): TGTGCCACCAGTGATCCGACCGGGACAAGTCGGAATGAGCAGTTCTTC.

This clonotype appeared many times. The size of this beta chain means little, since it is a stray read in a library made for alpha chains. The rearrangement links TRBV20-1 to TRBJ1-1; the match to TRBD1 covers 7 bases. This CDR3 spans 15 amino acids. Per germline, CDR1 DFQATT and CDR2 SNEGSKA (reference sequence). V gave up 6 bases and J gave up 0 bases; unmatched junction bases: 10. Here the CDR3 DNA reads TGCAGTGCCTTCCCCCCGACAGGGATGAACACTGAAGCTTTCTTT. Amino acids: CSAFPPTGMNTEAFF.

This clonotype was picked up many times. This beta chain is a stray sequence in a library constructed for alpha chains; its clone size is not meaningful. The rearrangement uses TRBV15 and TRBJ2-5; maybe TRBD2 (5 bases). The CDR3 spans 14 residues. From germline, CDR1 is LNHNV and CDR2 YYDKDF (reference sequence). Trimming removed 1 base from V and 5 bases from J, with 11 bases in between. The CDR3 here is CATSRGGVAETQYF. In DNA, the CDR3 is TGTGCCACCAGCAGAGGGGGAGTAGCGGAGACCCAGTACTTC. The full variable domain, its missing parts supplied by reference TRBV15 and TRBJ2-5, is DAMVIQNPRYQVTQFGKPVTLSCSQTLNHNVMYWYQQKSSQAPKLLFHYYDKDFNNEADTPDNFQSRRPNTSFCFLDIRSPGLGDTAMYLCATSRGGVAETQYFGPGTRLLVL.

This clonotype was observed at least ten times. This beta chain came through as a stray read in a library set up for alpha chains, and its size says little. V is TRBV27 and J is TRBJ2-3, with D tentatively TRBD1 (5 bases). The length of the CDR3 is 16 residues. Looked up from germline, CDR1 is MNHEY and CDR2 is SMNVEV (reference sequence). Trimming cost V 2 bases and J 2 bases, with 14 bases left between them. The CDR3 protein is CASSLNSGRFTDTQYF. Written as DNA, the CDR3 is TGTGCCAGCAGTTTAAATTCAGGGCGGTTCACAGATACGCAGTATTTT.

There are many counts of this clonotype. The library was designed around alpha chains, so this beta chain is a stray read whose abundance carries little weight. The chain uses TRBV11-2 and TRBJ1-3; 7 bases align to TRBD1. This CDR3 is built from 14 residues. V shed 6 bases, J shed 0 bases, and the junction held 2 bases outside the gene matches. CDR1 SGHAT and CDR2 FQNNGV come from the germline V gene. CDR3 in amino acids: CASSEGASGNTIYF. In DNA, the CDR3 is TGTGCCAGCAGTGAGGGGGCCTCTGGAAACACCATATATTTT.

This clonotype was recorded many times. Since the library was made to target alpha chains, this beta chain is a stray read and its abundance is not meaningful. This chain uses TRBV29-1 with TRBJ2-5, with 7 bases identical to TRBD1. V dropped 7 bases and J dropped 6; count of bases not matched to a gene: 8. CDR1 and CDR2 from the germline V gene are SQVTM and ANQGSEA. This CDR3 contains 12 residues. As DNA, the CDR3 is TGCAGCGCTAGACAGGGTGTGAAGACCCAGTACTTC. It codes for CSARQGVKTQYF. Based on the CDR3 plus reference TRBV29-1 and TRBJ2-5, the full variable domain is SAVISQKPSRDICQRGTSLTIQCQVDSQVTMMFWYRQQPGQSLTLIATANQGSEATYESGFVIDKFPISRPNLTFSTLTVSNMSPEDSSIYLCSARQGVKTQYFGPGTRLLVL.

In this sample, this clonotype turned up many times. Within a library made for alpha chains, this beta chain is off target, and its count is uninformative. The chain couples TRBV12-3 or TRBV12-4 to TRBJ1-2; D is undetermined. The CDR3 covers 13 residues. Trimming removed 5 bases at V and 4 bases at J, with 11 bases between. CDR3 protein: CASSPVRVYGYTF. The CDR3 DNA reads TGTGCCAGCAGTCCCGTCCGGGTCTATGGCTACACCTTC.

This clonotype was observed a few times. Within a library made for alpha chains, this beta chain is off target, and its count is uninformative. CDR3 protein: CASSFTSSSGELFF. For the CDR3, the DNA is TGTGCCAGCAGCTTCACTAGCTCAAGCGGGGAGCTGTTTTTT. The V gene is TRBV11-2, the J gene TRBJ2-2; D is possibly TRBD2 (6 bases). The CDR3 length is 14 residues. The V gene lost 3 bases and the J gene lost 7 bases, with 12 bases spanning the gap. Germline-derived CDR1 and CDR2 are SGHAT and FQNNGV.

This clonotype was seen ten or more times. In a library made to pick up alpha chains, this beta chain is a stray read with a size that means little. J is TRBJ1-3 and V is TRBV11-2; D may be TRBD1 (5 bases). Looked up from germline, CDR1 is SGHAT and CDR2 is FQNNGV. With 1 base removed from V and 0 bases from J, the gap between germline ends came to 16 bases. The CDR3 has 18 residues. The CDR3 sequence: CASSLAAGGSFSGNTIYF. Here the CDR3 DNA reads TGTGCCAGCAGCTTAGCCGCGGGGGGGTCGTTCTCTGGAAACACCATATATTTT.

This clonotype was counted ten times or more. Because the library targeted alpha chains, this beta chain is an off-target read whose size means little. The J gene is TRBJ2-1, the V gene TRBV9, with a tentative D call TRBD1 (6 bases). This CDR3 is built from 15 residues. The germline V gene has CDR1 SGDLS and CDR2 YYNGEE. V lost 4 bases and J lost 7, with 18 bases in between. The CDR3 coding sequence is TGTGCCAGCAGCCCAGGGACACTAGGATCAAATGAGCAGTTCTTC. It translates to CASSPGTLGSNEQFF. Based on the CDR3 plus reference TRBV9 and TRBJ2-1, the full variable domain is DSGVTQTPKHLITATGQRVTLRCSPRSGDLSVYWYQQSLDQGLQFLIQYYNGEERAKGNILERFSAQQFPDLHSELNLSSLELGDSALYFCASSPGTLGSNEQFFGPGTRLTVL.

This clonotype is medium-sized in the sample. This beta chain appears as a stray read in a library generated for alpha chains; its size is not informative. This sequence joins TRBV6-5 and TRBJ2-3, with 7 bases aligning to TRBD2. J gave up 0 bases and V 0 bases, and 6 bases lay outside the gene matches. The length of the CDR3 is 17 residues. Germline CDR1 reads MNHEY; CDR2 reads SVGAGI. CDR3 in DNA: TGTGCCAGCAGTTACTCGAGCGGGGACTCGAGCACAGATACGCAGTATTTT. It translates to CASSYSSGDSSTDTQYF.

Details on this clonotype: This beta chain lies outside the target of a library built for alpha chains; its clone size means little. The chain joins TRBV13 to TRBJ1-3; D remains ambiguous. The CDR3 is 15 amino acids. The germline gives CDR1 PRHDT, CDR2 FYEKMQ (reference sequence). Trimming removed 1 base from V and 0 bases from J, with 7 bases in between. The CDR3 DNA reads TGTGCCAGCAGCTTAGCCCACCTCTCTGGAAACACCATATATTTT. This codes for CASSLAHLSGNTIYF. Together with reference TRBV13 and TRBJ1-3, the CDR3 gives the full variable domain: AAGVIQSPRHLIKEKRETATLKCYPIPRHDTVYWYQQGPGQDPQFLISFYEKMQSDKGSIPDRFSAQQFSDYHSELNMSSLELGDSALYFCASSLAHLSGNTIYFGEGSWLTVV.

This clonotype rates as medium-sized. This beta chain came through as a stray read in a library set up for alpha chains, and its size says little. This chain uses TRBV7-3 with TRBJ2-2; D remains unclear. The V end was cut by 5 bases, the J end by 6 bases, with 13 bases between. This CDR3 spans 14 amino acids. The germline CDR1 and CDR2 sequences are SGHTA and FQGTGA. The CDR3 bases are TGTGCCAGCAGCGCGACACTTCAGGCCGGGGAGCTGTTTTTT. Translating gives CASSATLQAGELFF.